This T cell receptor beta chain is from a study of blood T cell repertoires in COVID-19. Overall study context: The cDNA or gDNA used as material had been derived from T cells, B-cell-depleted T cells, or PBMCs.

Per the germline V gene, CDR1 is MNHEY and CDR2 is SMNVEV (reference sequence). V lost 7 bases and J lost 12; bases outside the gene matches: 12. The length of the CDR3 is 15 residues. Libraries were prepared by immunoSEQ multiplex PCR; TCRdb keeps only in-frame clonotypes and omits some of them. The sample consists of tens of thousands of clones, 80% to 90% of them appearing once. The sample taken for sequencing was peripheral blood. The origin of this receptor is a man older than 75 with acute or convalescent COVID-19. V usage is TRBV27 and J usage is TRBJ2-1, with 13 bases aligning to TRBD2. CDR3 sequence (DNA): TGTGCCAGCACCTTATCCGCACTAGCGGGAGGGCGGCAGTTCTTC. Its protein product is CASTLSALAGGRQFF.